The source of this T cell receptor (beta chain) is a study of blood T cell repertoires in COVID-19. The participants were between 18 and 89 years old and came from 24 US areas. Which cohort a participant joined came from the clinical history participants gave. The repertoire was sequenced with immunoSEQ multiplex PCR; TCRdb's copy has only in-frame clones and lacks some. The table includes under 200,000 clones, around four fifths detected once. CDR1 is MDHEN, CDR2 SYDVKM, per germline. The CDR3 is 13 residues long. The ends were cut back, 7 bases at V and 2 bases at J, with 11 bases in the middle. The rearrangement uses TRBV28 and TRBJ1-2; D not certain. The source material was PBMCs or T cells enriched from blood (not recorded which). The receptor comes from a woman between 45 and 65 years old who had recovered from COVID-19. The CDR3 coding sequence is TGTGCCAGCACCCTTTCCCTGAACTATGGCTACACCTTC. This translates into CASTLSLNYGYTF.